A selection of T cell receptor beta chains follows, all from one sample in a study of cytomegalovirus exposure and HLA in healthy donors. TCRdb keeps only in-frame clones here, not all; method: immunoSEQ multiplex PCR. The sample contains 35,000 to 40,000 clones, approximately 92% of which appear only once. Sequenced: PBMCs. These receptors were obtained from a man aged 18 to 30 in good health and CMV-seronegative. CDR3s include the opening cysteine and the closing phenylalanine or tryptophan. The order of the fields is clone size, V gene, D gene, J gene, CDR3 DNA, CDR3 protein. D genes are given only for firm matches. Rows may omit the clone size; those that give it use once, few, many or a size class.

size: NA; V: TRBV11-2; D: NA; J: TRBJ2-7; DNA: TGTGCCAGCAGCTCATTTTTGACAAAGCACTCCTACGAGCAGTACTTC; CDR3: CASSSFLTKHSYEQYF
size: NA; V: TRBV9; D: TRBD2; J: TRBJ2-3; DNA: TGTGCCAGCAGCGTAGCTAGCGGGGGAGTAGATACGCAGTATTTT; CDR3: CASSVASGGVDTQYF
size: once; V: TRBV27; D: TRBD2; J: TRBJ2-7; DNA: TGTGCCAGCAAGGGACTAGCGGGAGCGATCTCCTACGAGCAGTACTTC; CDR3: CASKGLAGAISYEQYF
size: NA; V: TRBV5-1; D: TRBD1; J: TRBJ2-7; DNA: TGCGCCAGCAGCTCGGGGACAGTCCTAGCCTACGAGCAGTACTTC; CDR3: CASSSGTVLAYEQYF
size: NA; V: TRBV18; D: NA; J: TRBJ2-7; DNA: TGTGCCAGCTCACCCAGATACGAGCAGTACTTC; CDR3: CASSPRYEQYF
size: NA; V: TRBV5-1; D: NA; J: TRBJ2-1; DNA: TGCGCCAGCAGCCGGGACACTGGTCCCTACAATGAGCAGTTCTTC; CDR3: CASSRDTGPYNEQFF
size: NA; V: TRBV19; D: NA; J: TRBJ1-1; DNA: TGTGCCAGTAGTATCCGTGCGCTAAACACTGAAGCTTTCTTT; CDR3: CASSIRALNTEAFF
size: once; V: TRBV6-4; D: TRBD2; J: TRBJ2-3; DNA: TGTGCCAGCAGTCCCGTACCCACTAGCGGGGGCCCCCGCCAGACGCAGTATTTT; CDR3: CASSPVPTSGGPRQTQYF
size: NA; V: TRBV28; D: NA; J: TRBJ2-7; DNA: TGTGCCAGCAGTTTCCAGGAAAGCTACGAGCAGTACTTC; CDR3: CASSFQESYEQYF
size: once; V: TRBV27; D: TRBD1; J: TRBJ2-5; DNA: TGTGCCAGCAGTTTATCCCATGCCGGGACAGGATCCCGAGAGACCCAGTACTTC; CDR3: CASSLSHAGTGSRETQYF
size: NA; V: TRBV9; D: NA; J: TRBJ2-7; DNA: TGTGCCAGCAGCCCATCTGCCCCGGACGAGCAGTACTTC; CDR3: CASSPSAPDEQYF
size: NA; V: TRBV19; D: TRBD2; J: TRBJ2-1; DNA: TGTGCCAGTAGTACCCTAGCGGGATTCTCCTACAATGAGCAGTTCTTC; CDR3: CASSTLAGFSYNEQFF
size: NA; V: TRBV2; D: NA; J: TRBJ2-1; DNA: TGTGCCAGCAGTGGTCCTAACAATGAGCAGTTCTTC; CDR3: CASSGPNNEQFF
size: NA; V: TRBV14; D: NA; J: TRBJ2-3; DNA: TGTGCCAGCAGCCAACAGTCTGGCGGGACCCTCCAGGATACGCAGTATTTT; CDR3: CASSQQSGGTLQDTQYF
size: NA; V: TRBV5-1; D: NA; J: TRBJ2-1; DNA: TGCGCCAGCAGCTTGGGACTAGAGCAGCGCAATGAGCAGTTCTTC; CDR3: CASSLGLEQRNEQFF
size: once; V: TRBV27; D: TRBD1; J: TRBJ1-5; DNA: TGTGCCAGCAGTTACCTGGCGGGGGACAGGGGGGCGCGGTATGGCAATCAGCCCCAGCATTTT; CDR3: CASSYLAGDRGARYGNQPQHF
size: NA; V: TRBV18; D: NA; J: TRBJ1-3; DNA: TGTGCCAGCTCACCAGGTACAGGGAATGGAAACACCATATATTTT; CDR3: CASSPGTGNGNTIYF
size: NA; V: TRBV28; D: NA; J: TRBJ1-3; DNA: TGTGCCAGCAGTGTTACCTCCCCAGGGGTAGGAAACACCATATATTTT; CDR3: CASSVTSPGVGNTIYF
size: NA; V: TRBV10-3; D: TRBD2; J: TRBJ2-1; DNA: TGTGCCATCAATACGGCACTAGCGGGAGATGAGCAGTTCTTC; CDR3: CAINTALAGDEQFF
size: NA; V: TRBV20-1; D: NA; J: TRBJ2-1; DNA: TGCAGTGCTAGACCTGACAGAGAGCAGTTCTTC; CDR3: CSARPDREQFF
size: NA; V: TRBV19; D: NA; J: TRBJ2-1; DNA: TGTGCCAGTAGTATTACCAGAGGCGGCTACAATGAGCAGTTCTTC; CDR3: CASSITRGGYNEQFF
size: NA; V: TRBV9; D: NA; J: TRBJ2-3; DNA: TGTGCCAGCAGCCGGATCGCGGCTAGCACAGATACGCAGTATTTT; CDR3: CASSRIAASTDTQYF
size: NA; V: TRBV6-1; D: NA; J: TRBJ1-1; DNA: TGTGCCAGCAGTGTTCGGGACTTCTTCACTGAAGCTTTCTTT; CDR3: CASSVRDFFTEAFF
size: NA; V: TRBV28; D: NA; J: TRBJ2-7; DNA: TGTGCCAGCAGTTTACCCCCAATCTCCTACGAGCAGTACTTC; CDR3: CASSLPPISYEQYF
size: few; V: TRBV11-2; D: NA; J: TRBJ1-2; DNA: TGTGCCAGCAGCCCAGGCCCCGTCTATGGCTACACCTTC; CDR3: CASSPGPVYGYTF
size: few; V: TRBV2; D: TRBD1; J: TRBJ1-3; DNA: TGTGCCTCACGCCAGGGGGCTGGAAACACCATATATTTT; CDR3: CASRQGAGNTIYF
size: NA; V: TRBV7-7; D: NA; J: TRBJ2-7; DNA: TGTGCTAGCAGCTTAGACGAGGGATACGAGCAGTACTTC; CDR3: CASSLDEGYEQYF
size: NA; V: TRBV10-3; D: TRBD2; J: TRBJ2-2; DNA: TGTGCCATCAGGCCCTTAACTAGCGGGAGAAACACCGGGGAGCTGTTTTTT; CDR3: CAIRPLTSGRNTGELFF
size: NA; V: TRBV19; D: NA; J: TRBJ1-4; DNA: TGTGCCAGTAGTATAGTCGGAGCGGGTGCTGAAAAACTGTTTTTT; CDR3: CASSIVGAGAEKLFF
size: NA; V: TRBV12-5; D: NA; J: TRBJ2-1; DNA: TGTGCTAGTGGTTTGTCGACGGTAGGGAGAATCAGGAACAATGAGCAGTTCTTC; CDR3: CASGLSTVGRIRNNEQFF
size: once; V: TRBV29-1; D: TRBD1; J: TRBJ2-2; DNA: TGCAGCGTGAAGACAGGGTGGGTCGGGGAGCTGTTTTTT; CDR3: CSVKTGWVGELFF
size: NA; V: TRBV10-3; D: TRBD1; J: TRBJ1-1; DNA: TGTGCCATCAGTGGTGGACAGGGGATCGCGAACACTGAAGCTTTCTTT; CDR3: CAISGGQGIANTEAFF
size: NA; V: TRBV5-1; D: TRBD2; J: TRBJ2-7; DNA: TGCGCCAGCAGCGAAGCTAGCGGGTCGAGCGAGCAGTACTTC; CDR3: CASSEASGSSEQYF
size: few; V: TRBV18; D: NA; J: TRBJ1-4; DNA: TGTGCCAGCTCACCACCAGAGGCCCAATACGGAGAAAAACTGTTTTTT; CDR3: CASSPPEAQYGEKLFF
size: NA; V: TRBV4-1; D: NA; J: TRBJ2-2; DNA: TGCGCCAGCAGCCAAGGGGAGACAGGTCCTTTAGGGGAGCTGTTTTTT; CDR3: CASSQGETGPLGELFF
size: NA; V: TRBV19; D: NA; J: TRBJ2-4; DNA: TGTGCCAGTAGTATAGGCCTGCTCCAGGGGGGAAACATTCAGTACTTC; CDR3: CASSIGLLQGGNIQYF
size: NA; V: TRBV19; D: TRBD1; J: TRBJ1-1; DNA: TGTGCCAGTGTTTTTTTGGACAGGGGGGGCACTGAAGCTTTCTTT; CDR3: CASVFLDRGGTEAFF
size: NA; V: TRBV19; D: NA; J: TRBJ2-1; DNA: TGTGCCAGTAGTCCCTCGAAGAGCTCCTACAATGAGCAGTTCTTC; CDR3: CASSPSKSSYNEQFF
size: NA; V: TRBV7-2; D: NA; J: TRBJ2-5; DNA: TGTGCCAGCAGCCCGAGGAACTTCTACCAAGAGACCCAGTACTTC; CDR3: CASSPRNFYQETQYF
size: NA; V: TRBV11-1; D: NA; J: TRBJ1-2; DNA: TGTGCCAGCAGCTCTCCGGACGCAGGGAACTATGGCTACACCTTC; CDR3: CASSSPDAGNYGYTF
size: NA; V: TRBV11-3; D: TRBD2; J: TRBJ2-3; DNA: TGTGCCAGCAGCCCTGGACTAGCGGGCACAGATACGCAGTATTTT; CDR3: CASSPGLAGTDTQYF
size: NA; V: TRBV5-1; D: NA; J: TRBJ1-3; DNA: TGCGCCAGCAGCTTCGCCGGTCATTCTGGAAACACCATATATTTT; CDR3: CASSFAGHSGNTIYF
size: NA; V: TRBV7-2; D: TRBD1; J: TRBJ2-1; DNA: TGTGCCAGCAGCCGAACAGGGGGCTCCTACAATGAGCAGTTCTTC; CDR3: CASSRTGGSYNEQFF
size: NA; V: TRBV4-1; D: NA; J: TRBJ2-3; DNA: TGCGCCAGCAGCCAAGGGATGACTAGAAGGCGTACAGATACGCAGTATTTT; CDR3: CASSQGMTRRRTDTQYF